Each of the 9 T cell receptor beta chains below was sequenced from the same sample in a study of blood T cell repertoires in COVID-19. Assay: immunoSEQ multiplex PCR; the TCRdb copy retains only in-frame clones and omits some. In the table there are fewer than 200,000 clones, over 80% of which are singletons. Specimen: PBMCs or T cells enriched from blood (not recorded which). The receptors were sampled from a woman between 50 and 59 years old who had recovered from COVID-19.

The CDR3 DNA sequence: TGTGCCTGGAAATTCAGTCTCTCTGGTGAAAAACTGTTTTTT. Protein sequence: CAWKFSLSGEKLFF. J is TRBJ1-4 and V is TRBV30; no reliable D call. V was trimmed by 4 bases and J by 7 bases, leaving 16 bases between them. Germline-derived CDR1 and CDR2 are GTSNPN and SVGIG (reference sequence). The CDR3 is made up of 14 amino acids.

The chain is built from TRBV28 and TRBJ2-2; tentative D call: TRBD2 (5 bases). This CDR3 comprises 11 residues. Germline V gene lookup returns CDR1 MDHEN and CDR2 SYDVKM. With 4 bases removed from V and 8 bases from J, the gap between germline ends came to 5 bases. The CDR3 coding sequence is TGTGCCAGCAGTTGGGAGGGGGAGCTGTTTTTT. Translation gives CASSWEGELFF.

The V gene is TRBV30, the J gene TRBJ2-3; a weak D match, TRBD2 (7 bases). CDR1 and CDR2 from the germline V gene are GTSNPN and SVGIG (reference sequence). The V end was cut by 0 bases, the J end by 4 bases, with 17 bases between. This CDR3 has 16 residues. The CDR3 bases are TGTGCCTGGAGTGTATTTCGGAAGGGGGGGCCAGATACGCAGTATTTT. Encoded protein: CAWSVFRKGGPDTQYF. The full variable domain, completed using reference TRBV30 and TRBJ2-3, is SQTIHQWPATLVQPVGSPLSLECTVEGTSNPNLYWYRQAAGRGLQLLFYSVGIGQISSEVPQNLSASRPQDRQFILSSKKLLLSDSGFYLCAWSVFRKGGPDTQYFGPGTRLTVL.

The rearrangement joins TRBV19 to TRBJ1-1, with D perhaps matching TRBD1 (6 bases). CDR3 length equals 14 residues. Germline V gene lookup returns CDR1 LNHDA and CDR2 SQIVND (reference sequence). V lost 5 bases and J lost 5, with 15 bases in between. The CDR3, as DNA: TGTGCCAGTAGTCTACAGGGTATCGGGACTGAAGCTTTCTTT. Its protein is CASSLQGIGTEAFF.

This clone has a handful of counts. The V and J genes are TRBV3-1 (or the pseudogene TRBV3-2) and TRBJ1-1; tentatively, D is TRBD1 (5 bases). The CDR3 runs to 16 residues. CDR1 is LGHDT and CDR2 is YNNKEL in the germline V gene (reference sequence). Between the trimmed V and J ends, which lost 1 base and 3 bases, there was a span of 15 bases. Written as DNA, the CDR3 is TGTGCCAGCAGCCAAGGAGGCAGGGTCCTCTACACTGAAGCTTTCTTT. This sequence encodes CASSQGGRVLYTEAFF.

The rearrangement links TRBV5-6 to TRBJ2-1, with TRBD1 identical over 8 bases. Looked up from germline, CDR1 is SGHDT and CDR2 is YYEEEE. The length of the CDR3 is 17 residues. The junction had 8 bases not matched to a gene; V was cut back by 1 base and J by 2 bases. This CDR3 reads CASSLSSRGPTYNEQFF. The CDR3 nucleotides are TGTGCCAGCAGCTTGTCTTCCAGGGGGCCCACCTACAATGAGCAGTTCTTC.

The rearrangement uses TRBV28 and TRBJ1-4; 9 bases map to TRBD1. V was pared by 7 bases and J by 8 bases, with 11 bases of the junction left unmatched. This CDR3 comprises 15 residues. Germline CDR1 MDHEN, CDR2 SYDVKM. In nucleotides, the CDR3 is TGTGCCAGCACCCTGTGGGGACAGGGAAAGGAAAAACTGTTTTTT. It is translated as CASTLWGQGKEKLFF.

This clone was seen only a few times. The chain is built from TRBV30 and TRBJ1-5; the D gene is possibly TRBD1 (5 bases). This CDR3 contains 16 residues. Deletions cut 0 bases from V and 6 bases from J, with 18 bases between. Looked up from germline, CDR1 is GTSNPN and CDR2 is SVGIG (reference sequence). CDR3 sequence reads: CAWSVEYQGGTQPQHF. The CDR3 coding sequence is TGTGCCTGGAGTGTGGAGTATCAGGGAGGGACTCAGCCCCAGCATTTT.

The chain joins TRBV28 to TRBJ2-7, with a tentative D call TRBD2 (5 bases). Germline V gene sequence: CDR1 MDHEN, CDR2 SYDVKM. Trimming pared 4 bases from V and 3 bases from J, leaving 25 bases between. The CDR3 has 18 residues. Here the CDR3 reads CASSSRFSLADHLYEQYV. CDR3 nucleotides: TGTGCCAGCAGTTCCCGATTCTCCCTAGCCGACCACCTCTACGAGCAGTACGTC.